This TCR beta chain was obtained from a study of shared T cell receptors in the human thymus. TCRdb's table, derived via immunoSEQ multiplex PCR, lists solely in-frame clones and lacks some. The profile shows 450,000 to 650,000 clones, 70% to 80% of them singletons. V dropped 2 bases and J dropped 3 bases, with 10 bases sitting between them. Germline CDR1 SNHLY, CDR2 FYNNEI. The CDR3 is 14 amino acids. These data were also reused for a study on human thymus T cells. That investigation notes: The thymus tissue came from resections taken during corrective heart surgery. Thymic and blood repertoires seemed to show skewed V and J gene use.

Material: thymocytes. This TCR came from a boy less than two years old with a congenital heart defect. The genes are TRBV2 and TRBJ2-5, with a tentative D call TRBD2 (5 bases). CDR3 residues: CASSERRVEETQYF. The DNA for the CDR3 is TGTGCCAGCAGTGAACGGCGGGTCGAAGAGACCCAGTACTTC.